This TCR beta chain was sequenced for a study of vaccination effects on CD4 cells after COVID-19. Overall study results and limits: In healthy vaccinees, only 1 of 255 vaccine-induced clones cross-reacted with common cold coronaviruses.

A word on this clone: Its antigen remains unidentified.

The protocol was immunoSEQ multiplex PCR, while the TCRdb copy is restricted to in-frame clones and leaves out a portion. The sample lists approximately 74,000 clones; approximately 72% were seen once. Antigen-specific CD4+ T cells were first expanded with viral peptide pools by the ViraFEST assay and only then sequenced. The authors isolated CD4+ T cells after around 9 days of culture. Absence of prior SARS-CoV-2 infection characterized the vaccine recipients, who showed negative nucleocapsid antibodies. Supplemented with approximately 10 IU/ml IL-2 and 10 ug/ml peptides, approximately 2 million PBMC per well were kept in culture. The CDR3 contains 13 residues. V lost 5 bases and J lost 5; bases outside the gene matches: 3. The germline CDR1 and CDR2 sequences are KGHSH and LQKENI.

The sequenced sample was CD4+ T cells from PBMCs cultured with HCoV-NL63 spike peptides, obtained before COVID-19 vaccination. The receptor's source is a human donor who received a COVID-19 vaccine. V gene TRBV18 combines with J gene TRBJ2-7, with 10 nucleotides matching TRBD1. The CDR3 DNA is TGTGCCAGCTCAAGGGACAGGGGAAACGAGCAGTACGTC. Translated: CASSRDRGNEQYV.